This T cell receptor beta chain was sequenced for a study of T cells in Graves' hyperthyroidism and ophthalmopathy. This clonotype appeared a few times. Its antigen is still unknown. One end of the junction is discordant with germline, which a read error may explain. General study results and limits: Prediction of ophthalmopathy progression came a median 6.5 months pre-onset.

Authors of the study amplified TCR beta CDR3 regions from RNA transcripts. The HTBI primer set served for first-round RT-PCR of the TCR CDR3. One entry per CDR3 protein, called by TCRdb with MiXCR from the multiplex PCR reads. The sample has about 760,000 distinct CDR3 sequences; approximately 40% are singletons. The CDR3 totals 14 residues. The V gene's germline CDR1 is SGHVS and CDR2 FNYEAQ. Sequences were obtained from blood. This clonotype was obtained from a woman aged 40 to 55 with Graves' hyperthyroidism. The gene calls are TRBV7-6 and TRBJ2-3; TRBD1 is a possible D gene (5 bases). CDR3 nucleotides: TGTGCTAGCAGCTTAGAACAGGACACAGATACGCAGTATTTT. This encodes CASSLEQDTDTQYF.